A few counts support the clone carrying this T cell receptor (beta chain). This sample was taken from a study of blood T cell repertoires in COVID-19. For the study at large: Sites across the United States, Italy and Spain contributed samples from acute and convalescent COVID-19.

This CDR3 contains 16 residues. Germline CDR1 is SGHDN and CDR2 is FVKESK. Trimming stripped 0 bases from V and 1 base from J, with 11 bases between. Sequenced by immunoSEQ multiplex PCR; TCRdb stores in-frame clones only, minus some. The sample has approximately 69,000 clones, approximately 80% seen once. This chain joins TRBV14 and TRBJ2-3; possible D gene TRBD2, 5 bases. What was sequenced was peripheral blood. This clonotype originated in a woman between 65 and 79 years old with acute or convalescent COVID-19. CDR3 DNA: TGTGCCAGCAGCCAAGAAACCGGGGTCCGCACAGATACGCAGTATTTT. Protein sequence: CASSQETGVRTDTQYF.